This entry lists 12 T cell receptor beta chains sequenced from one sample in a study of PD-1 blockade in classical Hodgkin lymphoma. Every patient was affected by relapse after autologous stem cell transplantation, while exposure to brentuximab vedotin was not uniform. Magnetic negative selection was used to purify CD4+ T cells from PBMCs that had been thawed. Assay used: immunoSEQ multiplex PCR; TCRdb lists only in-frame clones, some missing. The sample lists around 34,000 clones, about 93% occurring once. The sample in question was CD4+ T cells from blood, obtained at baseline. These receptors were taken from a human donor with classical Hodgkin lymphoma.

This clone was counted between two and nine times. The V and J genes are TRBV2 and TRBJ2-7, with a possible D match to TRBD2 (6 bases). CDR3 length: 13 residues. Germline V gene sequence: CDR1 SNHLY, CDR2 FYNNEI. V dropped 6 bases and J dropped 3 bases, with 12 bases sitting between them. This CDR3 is CASSIGTFYEQYF. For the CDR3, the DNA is TGTGCCAGCAGCATAGGGACTTTCTACGAGCAGTACTTC.

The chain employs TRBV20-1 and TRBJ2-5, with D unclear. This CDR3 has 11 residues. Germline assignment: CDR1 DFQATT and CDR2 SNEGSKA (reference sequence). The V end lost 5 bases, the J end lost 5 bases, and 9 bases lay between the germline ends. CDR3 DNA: TGCAGTGCTCGGAGATCGGAGACCCAGTACTTC. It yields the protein CSARRSETQYF.

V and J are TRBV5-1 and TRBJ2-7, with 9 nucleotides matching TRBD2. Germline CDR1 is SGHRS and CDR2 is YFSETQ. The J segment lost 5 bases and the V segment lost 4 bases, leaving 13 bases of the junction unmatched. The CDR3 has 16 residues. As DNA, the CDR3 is TGCGCCAGCAGCCTCACATCGCTAGCGGGAACGCACGAGCAGTACTTC. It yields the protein CASSLTSLAGTHEQYF.

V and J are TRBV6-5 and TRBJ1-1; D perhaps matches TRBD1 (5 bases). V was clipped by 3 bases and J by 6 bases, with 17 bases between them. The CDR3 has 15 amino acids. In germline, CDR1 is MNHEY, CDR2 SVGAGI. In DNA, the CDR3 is TGTGCCAGCAGTTATAATTCGGTGGGGGGGGCTGAAGCTTTCTTT. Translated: CASSYNSVGGAEAFF.

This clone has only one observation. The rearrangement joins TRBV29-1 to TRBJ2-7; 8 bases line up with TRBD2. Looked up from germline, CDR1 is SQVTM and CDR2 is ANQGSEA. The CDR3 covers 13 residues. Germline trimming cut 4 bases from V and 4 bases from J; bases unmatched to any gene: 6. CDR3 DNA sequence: TGCAGCGTTGTTGCCCTAGCGGGTTACGAGCAGTACTTC. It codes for CSVVALAGYEQYF.

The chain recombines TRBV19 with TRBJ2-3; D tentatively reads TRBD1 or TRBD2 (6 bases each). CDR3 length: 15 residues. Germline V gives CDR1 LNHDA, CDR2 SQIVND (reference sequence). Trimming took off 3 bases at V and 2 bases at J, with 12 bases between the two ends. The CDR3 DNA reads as TGTGCCAGTAGTATCCCACAGGGACTCACAGATACGCAGTATTTT. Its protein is CASSIPQGLTDTQYF.

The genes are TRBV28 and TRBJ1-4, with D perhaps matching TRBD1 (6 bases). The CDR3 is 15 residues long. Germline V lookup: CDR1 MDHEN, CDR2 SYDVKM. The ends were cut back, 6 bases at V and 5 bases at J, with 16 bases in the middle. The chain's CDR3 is CASSETGGLNEKLFF. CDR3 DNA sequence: TGTGCCAGCAGCGAGACAGGCGGGCTGAATGAAAAACTGTTTTTT.

The CDR3: CASSRDSSTDTQYF. The CDR3 bases are TGTGCCAGCAGCAGGGACAGCAGCACAGATACGCAGTATTTT. The chain is built from TRBV5-6 and TRBJ2-3, with TRBD1 matching 7 bases. Germline V gene data show CDR1 as SGHDT and CDR2 as YYEEEE. The CDR3 has 14 residues. Trimming took 4 bases from V and 0 from J; bases not matched to a gene: 2.

The CDR3 sequence: CASSLFSRGTLYTDTQYF. The CDR3 DNA reads TGTGCCAGCAGCTTGTTCAGCAGGGGGACCCTGTACACAGATACGCAGTATTTT. The rearrangement links TRBV5-6 to TRBJ2-3; TRBD1 agrees at 7 bases. V dropped 1 base and J dropped 2; count of bases not matched to a gene: 13. Germline-derived CDR1 and CDR2 are SGHDT and YYEEEE. The CDR3 covers 18 residues.

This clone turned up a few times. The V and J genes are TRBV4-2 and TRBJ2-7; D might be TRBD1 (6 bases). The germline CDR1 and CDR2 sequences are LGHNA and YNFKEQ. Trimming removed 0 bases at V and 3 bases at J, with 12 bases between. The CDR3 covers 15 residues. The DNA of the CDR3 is TGTGCCAGCAGCCAAGATCCTGGACAGTTCTACGAGCAGTACTTC. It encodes CASSQDPGQFYEQYF.

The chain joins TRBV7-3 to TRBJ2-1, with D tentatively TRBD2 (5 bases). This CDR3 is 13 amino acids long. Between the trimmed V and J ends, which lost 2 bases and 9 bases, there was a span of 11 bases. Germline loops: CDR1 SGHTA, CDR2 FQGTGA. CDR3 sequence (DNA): TGTGCCAGCAGCTTAGAGCCTAGCACTGAGCAGTTCTTC. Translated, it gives CASSLEPSTEQFF. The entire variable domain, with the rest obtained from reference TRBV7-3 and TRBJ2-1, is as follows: GAGVSQTPSNKVTEKGKYVELRCDPISGHTALYWYRQSLGQGPEFLIYFQGTGAADDSGLPNDRFFAVRPEGSVSTLKIQRTERGDSAVYLCASSLEPSTEQFFGPGTRLTVL.

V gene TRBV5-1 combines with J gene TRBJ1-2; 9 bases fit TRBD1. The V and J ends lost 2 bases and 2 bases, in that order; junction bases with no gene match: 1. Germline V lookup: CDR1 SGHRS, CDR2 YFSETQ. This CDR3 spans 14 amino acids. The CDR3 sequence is CASSFGTGNYGYTF. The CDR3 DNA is TGCGCCAGCAGCTTCGGGACAGGGAACTATGGCTACACCTTC.